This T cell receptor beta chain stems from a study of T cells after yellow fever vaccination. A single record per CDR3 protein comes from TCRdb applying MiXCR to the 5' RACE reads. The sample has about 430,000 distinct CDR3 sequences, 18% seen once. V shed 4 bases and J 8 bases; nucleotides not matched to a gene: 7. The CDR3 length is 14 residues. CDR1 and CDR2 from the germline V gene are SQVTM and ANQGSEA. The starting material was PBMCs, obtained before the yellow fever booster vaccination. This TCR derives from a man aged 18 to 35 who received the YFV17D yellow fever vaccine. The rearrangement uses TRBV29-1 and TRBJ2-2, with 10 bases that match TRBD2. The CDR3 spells CSVGVAGGPGELFF. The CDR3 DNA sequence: TGCAGCGTTGGGGTAGCGGGGGGCCCAGGGGAGCTGTTTTTT.